This TCR beta chain appears in the sequencing data of a study of technical replicates of blood from a handful of donors. Profiled with immunoSEQ multiplex PCR; TCRdb holds only in-frame clones, not every one. This sample has 62,000 or so clones, with around 87% found just once. J gave up 4 bases and V 3 bases, and 5 bases lay outside the gene matches. The CDR3 has 14 amino acids. Germline lookup yields CDR1 MGHRA and CDR2 YSYEKL. This clonotype was sampled from a human donor in good health. Some clones in this sample may be carry-over from other donors' samples. This chain uses TRBV4-1 with TRBJ2-7; TRBD1 agrees at 8 bases. Sequencing used PBMCs. CDR3 sequence reads: CASSQDRQGYEQYF. The CDR3 DNA reads TGCGCCAGCAGCCAGGATAGACAGGGGTACGAGCAGTACTTC.